This is a list of T cell receptor beta chains from one sample in a study of early T cells in non-severe SARS-CoV-2 infection. From the 5' RACE reads, TCRdb called clonotypes with MiXCR, one entry per CDR3 protein. The data show tens of thousands of distinct CDR3 sequences, about 15% seen once. The sequenced sample was whole blood. All receptors come from an adult who was a healthcare worker with PCR-confirmed SARS-CoV-2 infection or an uninfected control (not recorded which). Both conserved end residues are part of each CDR3. D genes are given only for firm matches. Clone size is shown for a subset of rows, as once, few, many or a class of expanded clone.

>NA|TRBV28|NA|13|TRBJ1-4
CASKEGMKEKLFF
TGTGCCAGCAAAGAGGGAATGAAGGAAAAACTGTTTTTT
>TRBD2|TRBV28|NA|15|TRBJ2-1
CASSSFRGRLGEQFF
TGTGCCAGCAGCAGTTTCCGCGGGAGGTTGGGTGAGCAGTTCTTC
>NA|TRBV29-1|NA|10|TRBJ2-7
CSVRTDEQYF
TGCAGCGTCAGGACGGACGAGCAGTACTTC
>TRBD2|TRBV7-2|many|15|TRBJ2-1
CASSLWGDYDNEQFF
TGTGCCAGCAGCTTATGGGGGGACTACGACAATGAGCAGTTCTTC
>NA|TRBV2|many|15|TRBJ2-5
CASKETSSAQETQYF
TGTGCCAGCAAAGAAACTAGTTCTGCCCAAGAGACCCAGTACTTC
>NA|TRBV28|NA|11|TRBJ2-1
CASSPGVLQFF
TGTGCCAGCAGCCCAGGGGTCTTACAGTTCTTC
>NA|TRBV6-5|NA|14|TRBJ1-2
CASSSGTSKYGYTF
TGTGCCAGCAGTTCTGGGACCTCTAAGTATGGCTACACCTTC
>TRBD1|TRBV20-1|NA|16|TRBJ2-1
CSAAGRTGQGDNEQFF
TGCAGTGCCGCGGGTCGTACGGGACAGGGTGACAATGAGCAGTTCTTC
>TRBD1|TRBV7-6|few|14|TRBJ2-7
CASSLSYRDSEQYF
TGTGCCAGCAGCTTAAGTTATAGGGACAGCGAGCAGTACTTC
>TRBD1|TRBV11-2|NA|14|TRBJ2-1
CASREGQGWGEQFF
TGTGCCAGCAGGGAGGGACAGGGATGGGGTGAGCAGTTCTTC
>NA|TRBV19|NA|13|TRBJ1-4
CASRTTGYEKLFF
TGTGCCAGTAGGACGACAGGCTATGAAAAACTGTTTTTT
>TRBD2|TRBV20-1|NA|14|TRBJ2-7
CSARSRLAAYEQYF
TGCAGTGCTAGATCACGACTAGCGGCCTACGAGCAGTACTTC
>TRBD2|TRBV11-2|NA|18|TRBJ2-3
CASRGLAGPKSSTDTQYF
TGTGCCAGCAGGGGACTAGCGGGACCAAAGTCTAGCACAGATACGCAGTATTTT
>NA|TRBV24-1|NA|15|TRBJ1-5
CATSDRRSSNQPQHF
TGTGCCACCAGTGACCGGCGATCTAGCAATCAGCCCCAGCATTTT
>NA|TRBV30|NA|12|TRBJ2-7
CAWKSIRYEQYF
TGTGCCTGGAAGTCAATACGCTACGAGCAGTACTTC
>NA|TRBV27|many|13|TRBJ2-1
CASSLSSYNEQFF
TGTGCCAGCAGTTTAAGCTCCTACAATGAGCAGTTCTTC